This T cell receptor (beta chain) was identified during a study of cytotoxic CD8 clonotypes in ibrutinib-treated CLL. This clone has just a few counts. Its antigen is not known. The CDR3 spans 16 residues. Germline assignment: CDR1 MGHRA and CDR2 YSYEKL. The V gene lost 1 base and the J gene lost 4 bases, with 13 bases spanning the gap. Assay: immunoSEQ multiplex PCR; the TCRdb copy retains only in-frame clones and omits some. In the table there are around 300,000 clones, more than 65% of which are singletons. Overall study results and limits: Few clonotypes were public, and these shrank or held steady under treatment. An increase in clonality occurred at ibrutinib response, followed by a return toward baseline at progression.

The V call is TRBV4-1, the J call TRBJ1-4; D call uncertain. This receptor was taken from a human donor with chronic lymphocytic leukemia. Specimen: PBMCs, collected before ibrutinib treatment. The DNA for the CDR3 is TGCGCCAGCAGCCAAGTCGGCGGGAGCCTTAATGAAAAACTGTTTTTT. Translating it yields CASSQVGGSLNEKLFF.